The 11 T cell receptor beta chains below were found in one sample sequenced in a study of neoadjuvant anti-PD-1 for oral cavity cancer. Measured with immunoSEQ multiplex PCR; TCRdb has only the in-frame clones, and not every one. This sample has 55,000 to 75,000 clones, with less than 90% found just once. Time point given: after neoadjuvant nivolumab, at surgical resection. Sequenced material: PBMCs, taken after nivolumab (anti-PD-1) treatment. The origin of the receptors is a person between 35 and 79 years old with oral cavity squamous cell carcinoma.

The CDR3 DNA follows: TGCGCCAGCACCAATGGACAGGGGCTGAACACTGAAGCTTTCTTT. Its protein is CASTNGQGLNTEAFF. V usage is TRBV10-2 and J usage is TRBJ1-1, with 9 bases fitting TRBD1. The CDR3 runs 15 residues. Germline CDR1 and CDR2: WSHSY and SAAADI. The junction had 6 bases not matched to a gene; V was cut back by 7 bases and J by 0 bases.

In this sample, this clone turned up a few times. The chain is built from TRBV4-1 and TRBJ2-1; 11 bases line up with TRBD2. V was pared by 1 base and J by 15 bases, with 11 bases of the junction left unmatched. The germline V gene has CDR1 MGHRA and CDR2 YSYEKL. The CDR3 has 15 residues. CDR3 bases: TGCGCCAGCAGCCAAGCGGTGGCTAGCGGGGGGCCGACGTTCTTC. This gives the protein CASSQAVASGGPTFF.

This chain uses TRBV14 with TRBJ2-1, with 8 bases aligning to TRBD1. V trimming: 4 bases; J trimming: 11 bases; junction bases outside the gene matches: 1. This CDR3 has 11 residues. Germline V gene lookup returns CDR1 SGHDN and CDR2 FVKESK. In DNA, the CDR3 is TGTGCCAGCAGCCCAGGGGGCAAGCAGTTCTTC. Its protein is CASSPGGKQFF.

The chain joins TRBV4-1 to TRBJ1-4; D may be TRBD1 (5 bases). Germline assignment: CDR1 MGHRA and CDR2 YSYEKL. Trimming stripped 4 bases from V and 5 bases from J, with 17 bases between. The CDR3 extends over 16 amino acids. The CDR3 reads CASSRQDSSSNEKLFF. The CDR3 region has the DNA TGCGCCAGCAGCCGCCAAGACAGCTCTTCAAATGAAAAACTGTTTTTT.

The genes are TRBV11-2 and TRBJ1-2; D is ambiguous. Trimming cost V 2 bases and J 5 bases, with 9 bases left between them. The CDR3 is 13 residues long. Germline CDR1 is SGHAT and CDR2 is FQNNGV. The CDR3, as DNA: TGTGCCAGCAGCTTACCAGGTGCATATGGCTACACCTTC. Translation: CASSLPGAYGYTF.

This clone was detected only once. The V and J genes are TRBV5-1 and TRBJ1-2, with 11 nucleotides matching TRBD1. V was clipped by 4 bases and J by 7 bases; unmatched bases: 9. This CDR3 comprises 15 residues. Germline V lookup: CDR1 SGHRS, CDR2 YFSETQ. The CDR3 DNA sequence: TGCGCCAGCAGCGCCTTCGGACAGGGGGCGATTGGCTACACCTTC. This sequence encodes CASSAFGQGAIGYTF.

CDR3 region: CASSLSGRYEQYF. CDR3 nucleotide sequence: TGTGCCAGCAGTTTGTCCGGTAGGTACGAGCAGTACTTC. The V call is TRBV28, the J call TRBJ2-7; D remains ambiguous. Germline V gene data show CDR1 as MDHEN and CDR2 as SYDVKM. V shed 3 bases and J shed 4 bases, with 10 bases lying between them. The CDR3 sequence is 13 residues long.

This clone was detected only once. This rearrangement joins TRBV9 to TRBJ1-1; no reliable D call. CDR3 size: 14 residues. Germline V gene data show CDR1 as SGDLS and CDR2 as YYNGEE. The V end lost 3 bases, the J end lost 2 bases, and 11 bases lay between the germline ends. The CDR3 sequence: CASSEDGVNTEAFF. The CDR3 region has the DNA TGTGCCAGCAGCGAAGACGGGGTAAACACTGAAGCTTTCTTT.

The rearrangement uses TRBV7-6 and TRBJ2-3; D is possibly TRBD1 (6 bases). The V gene lost 5 bases and the J gene lost 3 bases, with 18 bases spanning the gap. Germline assignment: CDR1 SGHVS and CDR2 FNYEAQ. The CDR3 loop spans 16 amino acids. CDR3 sequence: CASSAGTNRRTDTQYF. DNA of the CDR3: TGTGCCAGCAGCGCCGGGACAAATAGGCGGACAGATACGCAGTATTTT.

The chain carries TRBV11-2 and TRBJ2-7; no reliable D call. Germline V gene sequence: CDR1 SGHAT, CDR2 FQNNGV. Trimming removed 5 bases from V and 3 bases from J, with 11 bases in between. This CDR3 has 13 residues. CDR3 amino acids: CASSPVGLYEQYF. The CDR3 DNA reads TGTGCCAGCAGCCCGGTCGGGCTCTACGAGCAGTACTTC.

J is TRBJ1-4 and V is TRBV2; no clear D. The CDR3 contains 13 residues. Germline loops: CDR1 SNHLY, CDR2 FYNNEI. The germline V and J ends were trimmed by 6 bases and 5 bases, with 10 bases remaining between them. In DNA, the CDR3 is TGTGCCAGCAGCGCCATTGAGAATGAAAAACTGTTTTTT. It specifies CASSAIENEKLFF.